This TCR beta chain was retrieved from a study of T-cell memory formation after mild COVID-19. Looked up from germline, CDR1 is SEHNR and CDR2 is FQNEAQ (reference sequence). V was clipped by 4 bases and J by 8 bases, with 14 bases between them. This CDR3 region has 13 residues. Using its own MiXCR run on the 5' RACE reads, TCRdb lists one record per CDR3 protein. The sample holds 290,000 or so distinct CDR3 sequences, approximately 19% seen once. Whole-study results and caveats: Cross-reactive memory appears to have joined, as suggested by some responding clones showing up in pre-infection memory.

A word on this clonotype: Its antigen is not identified.

This TCR was recovered from a man between 18 and 29 years old who had mild COVID-19 (a few samples of this study predate the infection). Cell type and time point are not known. The sequenced sample was PBMCs or a T cell subset sorted from them (not recorded which). The chain joins TRBV7-9 to TRBJ1-2; D uncertain. The CDR3 spells CASSSGPLEGYTF. The CDR3 nucleotides are TGTGCCAGCAGCTCAGGACCGCTCGAAGGCTACACCTTC.